This is a list of T cell receptor beta chains from one sample in a study of blood T cell repertoires in COVID-19. The data were produced by immunoSEQ multiplex PCR, yet TCRdb's version contains in-frame clones alone and is incomplete. The top ten clones hold approximately 10% of a sample with 50,000 to 80,000 clones, about 93% of them seen once. The sequencing sample was made of peripheral blood. Receptor source: a woman of 80 years or more with active COVID-19. Both conserved end residues are part of each CDR3. A D gene is named only where the DNA matches it firmly. Size is omitted from some rows. Given values are once, few, many or a class for expanded clones.

once	TRBV28	TRBD1	TRBJ2-3	CASSLTRGLEYF	TGTGCCAGCAGCCTCACCAGGGGGCTCGAGTATTTT
-	TRBV9	TRBD2	TRBJ2-1	CASSVGGGGNYNEQFF	TGTGCCAGCAGCGTTGGAGGCGGGGGGAACTACAATGAGCAGTTCTTC
-	TRBV28	-	TRBJ1-2	CASSTLAPPYGYTF	TGTGCCAGCAGTACGCTGGCCCCACCTTATGGCTACACCTTC
few	TRBV12-3/TRBV12-4	-	TRBJ1-6	CASSFAGVVPLHF	TGTGCCAGCAGTTTTGCAGGGGTTGTACCCCTCCACTTT
-	TRBV18	-	TRBJ2-3	CASSPMTAGTDTQYF	TGTGCCAGCTCACCTATGACTGCGGGCACAGATACGCAGTATTTT
-	TRBV7-2	-	TRBJ2-7	CASSWTTYEQYF	TGTGCCAGCAGTTGGACTACCTACGAGCAGTACTTC
-	TRBV10-1	TRBD1	TRBJ1-1	CAGQDRGLMNTEAFF	TGCGCCGGACAGGACAGGGGGCTTATGAACACTGAAGCTTTCTTT
few	TRBV6-5	-	TRBJ2-7	CASSWQGSYEQYF	TGTGCCAGCAGTTGGCAGGGGTCCTACGAGCAGTACTTC
-	TRBV3-1/TRBV3-2	-	TRBJ1-3	CASSQSPLSGNTIYF	TGTGCCAGCAGCCAATCTCCTCTCTCTGGAAACACCATATATTTT
-	TRBV28	TRBD1	TRBJ2-7	CASSSPGGQTLYEQYF	TGTGCCAGCAGTTCCCCAGGGGGACAGACCCTCTACGAGCAGTACTTC
-	TRBV5-4	TRBD2	TRBJ2-5	CASSPTGLAAQETQYF	TGTGCCAGCAGCCCCACCGGACTAGCGGCGCAAGAGACCCAGTACTTC
-	TRBV11-2	TRBD1	TRBJ2-7	CASSLNRGNHEQYF	TGTGCCAGCAGCTTAAACAGGGGAAACCACGAGCAGTACTTC
-	TRBV6-2/TRBV6-3	-	TRBJ1-2	CASSDPGAGRYGYTF	TGTGCCAGCAGTGACCCAGGGGCCGGGCGCTATGGCTACACCTTC
-	TRBV11-2	TRBD2	TRBJ2-3	CASSFLAYRGSVTDTQYF	TGTGCCAGCAGCTTCCTAGCCTACCGCGGGAGTGTTACAGATACGCAGTATTTT
-	TRBV5-6	TRBD1	TRBJ1-5	CASSQGQSLVAQHF	TGTGCCAGCAGCCAGGGACAGTCCCTGGTGGCCCAGCATTTT
-	TRBV4-1	-	TRBJ1-4	CASGGTTNEKLFF	TGCGCCAGCGGCGGGACAACTAATGAAAAACTGTTTTTT
-	TRBV4-2	-	TRBJ2-4	CASSQVSDNPYF	TGTGCCAGCAGCCAAGTGTCGGACAACCCGTACTTC
-	TRBV15	-	TRBJ2-7	CATSIGLQVNAEQYF	TGTGCCACCAGCATCGGACTACAGGTAAACGCCGAGCAGTACTTC
-	TRBV3-1/TRBV3-2	-	TRBJ1-1	CASSSEAWNTEAFF	TGTGCCAGCAGCTCCGAAGCTTGGAACACTGAAGCTTTCTTT
-	TRBV7-9	-	TRBJ2-3	CASSSGSTDTQYF	TGTGCCAGCAGCTCAGGGAGCACAGATACGCAGTATTTT
-	TRBV2	-	TRBJ2-3	CASSDPGTPTDTQYF	TGTGCCAGCAGTGACCCCGGGACACCTACAGATACGCAGTATTTT
-	TRBV5-1	TRBD1	TRBJ1-1	CASSPRTGGNTEAFF	TGCGCCAGCAGCCCCAGGACAGGGGGGAACACTGAAGCTTTCTTT
-	TRBV28	TRBD2	TRBJ2-1	CASSFTRGLAGSYNEQFF	TGTGCCAGCAGTTTTACCCGGGGACTAGCGGGTTCCTACAATGAGCAGTTCTTC
-	TRBV25-1	-	TRBJ2-2	CASSEPRYGSRWTGELFF	TGTGCCAGCAGTGAACCCCGGTACGGTTCGAGATGGACCGGGGAGCTGTTTTTT
once	TRBV27	TRBD1	TRBJ2-2	CASSPGQTNTGELFF	TGTGCCAGCAGTCCGGGACAGACGAACACCGGGGAGCTGTTTTTT
-	TRBV11-3	-	TRBJ2-1	CASSRPQGNEQFF	TGTGCCAGCAGCCGTCCACAGGGAAATGAGCAGTTCTTC
-	TRBV3-1/TRBV3-2	-	TRBJ2-7	CASSRRDSTYEQYF	TGTGCCAGCAGCCGTCGGGACTCCACCTACGAGCAGTACTTC
-	TRBV28	TRBD1	TRBJ1-6	CASRGTGGENSPLHF	TGTGCCAGCAGGGGGACAGGGGGCGAGAATTCACCCCTCCACTTT
-	TRBV28	TRBD2	TRBJ2-1	CASSSRLAGGYNEQFF	TGTGCCAGCAGTTCCCGACTAGCGGGAGGATACAATGAGCAGTTCTTC
-	TRBV11-2	-	TRBJ1-1	CASRLRENTEAFF	TGTGCCAGCAGATTACGGGAGAACACTGAAGCTTTCTTT
once	TRBV30	-	TRBJ1-5	CAWSTGLDQPQHF	TGTGCCTGGAGCACAGGGCTAGACCAGCCCCAGCATTTT
-	TRBV2	TRBD1	TRBJ1-2	CASSQTGNYGYTF	TGTGCCAGCAGTCAGACAGGGAACTATGGCTACACCTTC
-	TRBV6-6	-	TRBJ1-5	CASSYSSGQWQPQHF	TGTGCCAGCAGTTACTCCAGTGGACAGTGGCAGCCCCAGCATTTT
-	TRBV29-1	-	TRBJ2-3	CSEFGPDTQYF	TGTTCTGAATTCGGTCCAGATACGCAGTATTTT
few	TRBV21-1	-	TRBJ2-5	CASSLEPRDRVMKETQYF	TGTGCCAGCTCCCTAGAGCCTCGGGACAGGGTTATGAAAGAGACCCAGTACTTC
-	TRBV6-5	TRBD1	TRBJ1-2	CASTSTGNYGYTF	TGTGCCAGCACCTCGACAGGGAACTATGGCTACACCTTC
-	TRBV19	TRBD1	TRBJ1-5	CASSRTGGAWNQPQHF	TGTGCCAGTAGTAGGACAGGGGGCGCTTGGAATCAGCCCCAGCATTTT
-	TRBV3-1/TRBV3-2	TRBD1	TRBJ1-2	CASSQTTGWDYGYTF	TGTGCCAGCAGCCAAACGACAGGGTGGGACTATGGCTACACCTTC
-	TRBV7-2	TRBD2	TRBJ2-3	CASSFLAGGLTDTQYF	TGTGCCAGCAGCTTCTTAGCGGGAGGGTTGACAGATACGCAGTATTTT
-	TRBV7-2	TRBD1	TRBJ2-3	CASVQQGARTDTQYF	TGTGCCAGCGTACAACAGGGGGCTCGCACAGATACGCAGTATTTT
-	TRBV6-2/TRBV6-3	-	TRBJ2-1	CASSFRSLVERKQFF	TGTGCCAGCAGTTTCCGCTCACTAGTAGAGCGTAAGCAGTTCTTC
-	TRBV27	TRBD2	TRBJ2-3	CASSPPPGLAFRTDTQYF	TGTGCCAGCAGTCCCCCCCCCGGACTAGCTTTTCGCACAGATACGCAGTATTTT
-	TRBV7-6	TRBD1	TRBJ1-2	CASSLGTGVNYGYTF	TGTGCCAGCAGCTTAGGGACAGGGGTTAATTATGGCTACACCTTC
-	TRBV7-2	-	TRBJ2-5	CASSQPDRSQYF	TGTGCCAGCAGCCAACCCGACAGGTCCCAGTACTTC
-	TRBV6-6	TRBD1	TRBJ1-2	CASSYSQGAAAGYTF	TGTGCCAGCAGTTACTCACAGGGGGCGGCGGCTGGCTACACCTTC